These 30 T cell receptor beta chains were all obtained from the same sample, sequenced in a study of shared clonotypes between healthy human individuals. The naive CD8 subset, CD45RO-negative cells positively selected for CCR7, excluded terminally differentiated effector memory CD45RA+ cells. Only in-frame clones appear in the TCRdb table, and some are missing; sequencing was by immunoSEQ multiplex PCR. Seen here are some 630,000 clones, around 96% observed once, and the top ten hold roughly 0.1%. Sequenced material: naive CD8+ T cells sorted from blood. The receptors originated from a woman between 25 and 40 years old in good health.

The V call is TRBV25-1, the J call TRBJ2-7; 11 nucleotides align to TRBD2. The V gene end was trimmed by 4 bases and the J gene end by 1 base; junction bases not matched to a gene: 6. Germline CDR1 and CDR2: MGHDK and SYGVNS. There are 16 residues in the CDR3. CDR3 amino acids: CASSGLTSGKSYEQYF. The CDR3 nucleotides are TGTGCCAGCAGTGGCTTGACTAGCGGGAAGTCCTACGAGCAGTACTTC.

The chain couples TRBV4-1 to TRBJ2-6, with D perhaps matching TRBD2 (5 bases). Germline loops: CDR1 MGHRA, CDR2 YSYEKL. CDR3 size: 16 residues. V was pared by 1 base and J by 3 bases, with 10 bases between. In nucleotides, the CDR3 is TGCGCCAGCAGCCAAGTGGCGGGTCTTGGGGCCAACGTCCTGACTTTC. Protein: CASSQVAGLGANVLTF.

The V call is TRBV19, the J call TRBJ2-7; perhaps D is TRBD1 or TRBD2 (5 bases each). The CDR3 has 13 amino acids. V lost 8 bases and J 2 bases, leaving 13 bases between the germline ends. Germline-derived CDR1 and CDR2 are LNHDA and SQIVND (reference sequence). The DNA for the CDR3 is TGTGCCAGTGAGGGACCGTCAACCTACGAGCAGTACTTC. This sequence encodes CASEGPSTYEQYF.

Here the CDR3 reads CTSSQDPIAGGPFETQYF. The CDR3 nucleotides read TGCACCAGCAGCCAAGATCCAATAGCGGGAGGGCCGTTTGAGACCCAGTACTTC. The chain is built from TRBV1 and TRBJ2-5; the table's D call, TRBD2, has no DNA check behind it. TRBV1 is described as a pseudogene. CDR3 length: 18 residues.

This sequence joins TRBV28 and TRBJ2-2, with D unclear. Per the germline V gene, CDR1 is MDHEN and CDR2 is SYDVKM. V was trimmed by 3 bases and J by 4 bases, leaving 6 bases between them. This CDR3 spans 13 amino acids. The CDR3 sequence: CASSLPRTGELFF. The DNA for the CDR3 is TGTGCCAGCAGTTTGCCCCGCACCGGGGAGCTGTTTTTT.

This clone was picked up one time. The chain employs TRBV6-5 and TRBJ1-5; 8 positions agree with TRBD1. CDR3 length: 13 residues. Per the germline V gene, CDR1 is MNHEY and CDR2 is SVGAGI. The V and J ends lost 7 bases and 5 bases, in that order; junction bases with no gene match: 4. CDR3 region: CASTRTGYQPQHF. In DNA form, the CDR3 reads TGTGCCAGCACCAGGACAGGGTATCAGCCCCAGCATTTT.

This clone was detected only once. CDR3 loop: CATKEVGSYNEQFF. The CDR3 nucleotides are TGTGCCACCAAAGAGGTCGGGAGCTACAATGAGCAGTTCTTC. The chain employs TRBV6-1 and TRBJ2-1; a weak D match, TRBD2 (6 bases). The CDR3 consists of 14 residues. V was cut by 10 bases and J by 3 bases, with 16 bases left in between. The germline V gene encodes CDR1 MNHNS and CDR2 SASEGT.

The chain recombines TRBV6-5 with TRBJ1-1; perhaps TRBD1 as D (6 bases). The CDR3 loop spans 14 amino acids. Germline values: CDR1 MNHEY, CDR2 SVGAGI. Between the trimmed V and J ends, which lost 8 bases and 0 bases, there was a span of 13 bases. CDR3: CASSAQGMNTEAFF. CDR3 DNA: TGTGCCAGCTCAGCACAGGGAATGAACACTGAAGCTTTCTTT.

This rearrangement joins TRBV19 to TRBJ1-2; perhaps TRBD1 as D (6 bases). CDR1 LNHDA and CDR2 SQIVND come from the germline V gene (reference sequence). The CDR3 extends over 12 amino acids. V gave up 6 bases and J gave up 8 bases, with 13 bases separating them. The CDR3 DNA is TGTGCCAGTAGGCAACAGGGACGCGGCTACACCTTC. As protein: CASRQQGRGYTF. Using reference TRBV19 and TRBJ1-2 for the parts outside the CDR3, the full variable domain is DGGITQSPKYLFRKEGQNVTLSCEQNLNHDAMYWYRQDPGQGLRLIYYSQIVNDFQKGDIAEGYSVSREKKESFPLTVTSAQKNPTAFYLCASRQQGRGYTFGSGTRLTVV.

The gene calls are TRBV29-1 and TRBJ2-5; perhaps TRBD2 as D (5 bases). Trimming removed 4 bases from V and 5 bases from J, with 17 bases in between. This CDR3 is built from 14 residues. The germline V gene has CDR1 SQVTM and CDR2 ANQGSEA. CDR3 amino acids: CSVVGGRVGETQYF. DNA of the CDR3: TGCAGCGTTGTTGGTGGGAGAGTGGGGGAGACCCAGTACTTC.

The chain couples TRBV27 to TRBJ2-4, with D possibly TRBD1 on 6 matching bases. The CDR3 covers 14 residues. With 5 bases removed from V and 9 bases from J, the gap between germline ends came to 17 bases. The germline CDR1 and CDR2 sequences are MNHEY and SMNVEV (reference sequence). The CDR3 is CASSPLQGMGIQYF. As DNA, the CDR3 is TGTGCCAGCAGTCCACTCCAGGGGATGGGCATTCAGTACTTC.

The genes are TRBV2 and TRBJ2-1; D ambiguous. V was clipped by 6 bases and J by 6 bases, with 15 bases between them. The CDR3 contains 14 residues. Germline CDR1 is SNHLY and CDR2 is FYNNEI. DNA of the CDR3: TGTGCCAGCAGCCGGTACGAAGGGTCCAATGAGCAGTTCTTC. It encodes CASSRYEGSNEQFF.

This clone was seen more than once but under ten times. CDR3 nucleotides: TGTGCCAGCAGTTCGGGGACTCCCCCCGGTGACGCGCAGTATTTT. Its translation: CASSSGTPPGDAQYF. J is TRBJ2-3 and V is TRBV27, with D possibly matching TRBD2 (6 bases). Germline CDR1 MNHEY, CDR2 SMNVEV (reference sequence). Between the trimmed V and J ends, which lost 4 bases and 10 bases, there was a span of 21 bases. This CDR3 is 15 amino acids long.

The chain joins TRBV27 to TRBJ2-1; maybe TRBD2 (5 bases). Trimming took 8 bases from V and 5 from J, leaving 10 bases between them. In germline, CDR1 is MNHEY, CDR2 SMNVEV (reference sequence). This CDR3 comprises 12 residues. The CDR3 nucleotides read TGTGCCAGCCGGACTTTGAACAATGAGCAGTTCTTC. Translating it yields CASRTLNNEQFF.

The chain carries TRBV19 and TRBJ1-5; D not certain. V lost 4 bases, J lost 14 bases, and 12 bases lay in between. Per germline, CDR1 LNHDA and CDR2 SQIVND (reference sequence). The CDR3 covers 11 residues. The CDR3 spells CASSNGWRKHF. The DNA of the CDR3 is TGTGCCAGTAGTAATGGGTGGCGGAAGCATTTT.

This chain connects TRBV11-2 to TRBJ2-3; 8 positions match TRBD2. The J segment lost 0 bases and the V segment lost 5 bases, leaving 4 bases of the junction unmatched. The CDR3 consists of 15 residues. CDR1 SGHAT and CDR2 FQNNGV come from the germline V gene. The CDR3 DNA follows: TGTGCCAGCAGCACCCAGCGGGAGAGCACAGATACGCAGTATTTT. Translation gives CASSTQRESTDTQYF.

The chain recombines TRBV4-1 with TRBJ2-5; TRBD1 matches 7 bases. V was clipped by 4 bases and J by 5 bases; unmatched bases: 4. There are 13 residues in the CDR3. Germline V lookup: CDR1 MGHRA, CDR2 YSYEKL. CDR3 residues: CASSRDSEETQYF. CDR3 DNA sequence: TGCGCCAGCAGCCGGGACAGCGAGGAGACCCAGTACTTC.

The V gene is TRBV7-9, the J gene TRBJ2-7, with 7 bases matching TRBD1. Germline V lookup: CDR1 SEHNR, CDR2 FQNEAQ (reference sequence). The CDR3 is 17 amino acids. V gave up 3 bases and J gave up 1 base; unmatched junction bases: 12. The CDR3 loop reads CASSFWGQGEISYEQYF. CDR3 bases: TGTGCCAGCAGCTTTTGGGGGCAGGGGGAGATATCCTACGAGCAGTACTTC. Drawing the rest from reference TRBV7-9 and TRBJ2-7, the complete variable domain is DTGVSQNPRHKITKRGQNVTFRCDPISEHNRLYWYRQTLGQGPEFLTYFQNEAQLEKSRLLSDRFSAERPKGSFSTLEIQRTEQGDSAMYLCASSFWGQGEISYEQYFGPGTRLTVT.

Only one count was recorded for this clone. V gene TRBV7-9 combines with J gene TRBJ2-4; 8 bases are shared with TRBD2. This CDR3 has 17 residues. Germline assignment: CDR1 SEHNR and CDR2 FQNEAQ (reference sequence). Germline trimming cut 5 bases from V and 2 bases from J; bases unmatched to any gene: 11. CDR3 coding DNA: TGTGCCAGCAGCCCGCGGGGGGCGGGCTTCTCCAAAAACATTCAGTACTTC. Encoded protein: CASSPRGAGFSKNIQYF.

V is TRBV21-1 and J is TRBJ2-1; the table gives TRBD2 as D, unverified against the DNA. TRBV21-1 is a recognized pseudogene. This CDR3 is 16 amino acids long. The DNA of the CDR3 is TGTGCCAGCAGCAAAAGCGGGATTGGGTCCTACAATGAGCAGTTCTTC. Its protein product is CASSKSGIGSYNEQFF.

The V gene is TRBV7-9, the J gene TRBJ2-7; perhaps TRBD2 as D (6 bases). V gave up 4 bases and J gave up 3 bases, with 7 bases separating them. The CDR3 totals 12 residues. CDR1 and CDR2 from the germline V gene are SEHNR and FQNEAQ (reference sequence). For the CDR3, the DNA is TGTGCCAGCAGCTCGCGGGGCTACGAGCAGTACTTC. Protein sequence: CASSSRGYEQYF.

V and J are TRBV10-1 and TRBJ1-1; a weak D match, TRBD1 (5 bases). Trimming removed 4 bases from V and 1 base from J, with 7 bases in between. Germline lookup yields CDR1 WNHNN and CDR2 SYGVQD (reference sequence). This CDR3 spans 13 amino acids. Written as DNA, the CDR3 is TGCGCCAGCAGTGTGGGGGAGAACACTGAAGCTTTCTTT. Translated: CASSVGENTEAFF.

The chain carries TRBV15 and TRBJ2-7, with TRBD2 matching over 12 bases. In germline, CDR1 is LNHNV, CDR2 YYDKDF (reference sequence). This CDR3 comprises 19 residues. V lost 3 bases and J lost 0; bases outside the gene matches: 12. CDR3 bases: TGTGCCACCAGCAGCTCCACCGGGACTAGCGGGCGACTCTCCTACGAGCAGTACTTC. Its protein product is CATSSSTGTSGRLSYEQYF.

This chain connects TRBV7-9 to TRBJ1-1; D unresolved. From germline, CDR1 is SEHNR and CDR2 FQNEAQ (reference sequence). Deletions cut 3 bases from V and 4 bases from J, with 6 bases between. This CDR3 comprises 12 residues. This CDR3 reads CASSFIGTEAFF. The DNA for the CDR3 is TGTGCCAGCAGCTTCATCGGCACTGAAGCTTTCTTT.

A note on this clone: At one end, the junction sequence differs from germline, possibly due to a read error. The chain employs TRBV9 and TRBJ1-1; D not certain. CDR3 length: 9 amino acids. Germline V gene lookup returns CDR1 SGDLS and CDR2 YYNGEE. The CDR3 DNA follows: TGTGCCAGCAGCGTCGGTTCCGGTTTT. Protein product: CASSVGSGF.

The V call is TRBV7-9, the J call TRBJ2-5; TRBD2 matches 10 bases. The V gene end was trimmed by 1 base and the J gene end by 5 bases; junction bases not matched to a gene: 1. The length of the CDR3 is 14 residues. The germline gives CDR1 SEHNR, CDR2 FQNEAQ (reference sequence). DNA of the CDR3: TGTGCCAGCAGCTTAGGTAGCGGGAGGGAGACCCAGTACTTC. Amino acid sequence: CASSLGSGRETQYF.

This sequence joins TRBV7-9 and TRBJ1-5; D uncertain. From germline, CDR1 is SEHNR and CDR2 FQNEAQ (reference sequence). V lost 4 bases and J lost 6, with 19 bases in between. The CDR3 has 16 amino acids. CDR3 in DNA: TGTGCCAGCAGCTCCCAAACTCACGGGGAAGGTCAGCCCCAGCATTTT. Encoded protein: CASSSQTHGEGQPQHF.

V is TRBV7-9 and J is TRBJ2-7; the match to TRBD2 covers 14 bases. There are 17 residues in the CDR3. The germline gives CDR1 SEHNR, CDR2 FQNEAQ (reference sequence). V lost 4 bases and J lost 4; bases outside the gene matches: 9. CDR3 region: CASSSGTSGRKSYEQYF. The CDR3 bases are TGTGCCAGCAGCTCGGGGACTAGCGGGAGAAAGAGTTACGAGCAGTACTTC.

J is TRBJ2-7 and V is TRBV28; possibly TRBD2 for D (6 bases). This CDR3 contains 17 residues. The V gene's germline CDR1 is MDHEN and CDR2 SYDVKM. Trimming removed 5 bases at V and 2 bases at J, with 22 bases between. The CDR3 loop reads CASSREEGITRPYEQYF. CDR3 sequence (DNA): TGTGCCAGCAGTCGTGAGGAGGGAATCACTCGGCCCTACGAGCAGTACTTC.

The sample holds a few counts of this clone. The chain is built from TRBV30 and TRBJ1-2, with TRBD1 matching over 9 bases. This CDR3 has 13 amino acids. The germline V gene has CDR1 GTSNPN and CDR2 SVGIG (reference sequence). The V segment lost 2 bases and the J segment 4 bases; nucleotides outside the gene matches: 2. CDR3: CAWSPTGGYGYTF. In DNA form, the CDR3 reads TGTGCCTGGAGTCCGACAGGGGGCTATGGCTACACCTTC. Full variable domain (rest looked up from reference TRBV30 and TRBJ1-2): SQTIHQWPATLVQPVGSPLSLECTVEGTSNPNLYWYRQAAGRGLQLLFYSVGIGQISSEVPQNLSASRPQDRQFILSSKKLLLSDSGFYLCAWSPTGGYGYTFGSGTRLTVV.